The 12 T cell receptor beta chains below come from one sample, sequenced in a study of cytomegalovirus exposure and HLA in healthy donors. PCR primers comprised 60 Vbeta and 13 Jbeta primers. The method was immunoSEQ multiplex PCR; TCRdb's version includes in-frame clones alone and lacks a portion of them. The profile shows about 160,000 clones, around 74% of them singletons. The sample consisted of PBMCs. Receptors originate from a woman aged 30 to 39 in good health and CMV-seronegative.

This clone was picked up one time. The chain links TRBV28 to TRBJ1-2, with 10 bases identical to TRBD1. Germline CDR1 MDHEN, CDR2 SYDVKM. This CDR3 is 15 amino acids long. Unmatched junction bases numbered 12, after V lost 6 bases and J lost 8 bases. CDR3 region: CASRKGTGEVRGYTF. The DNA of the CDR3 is TGTGCCAGCAGAAAGGGGACAGGGGAGGTGAGGGGCTACACCTTC.

CDR3 protein: CASRPPGLFDGYTF. The CDR3 DNA follows: TGTGCCAGCAGACCTCCGGGTCTCTTTGATGGCTACACCTTC. V is TRBV2 and J is TRBJ1-2; D is unresolved. This CDR3 spans 14 amino acids. Deletions cut 6 bases from V and 6 bases from J, with 17 bases between. From germline, CDR1 is SNHLY and CDR2 FYNNEI.

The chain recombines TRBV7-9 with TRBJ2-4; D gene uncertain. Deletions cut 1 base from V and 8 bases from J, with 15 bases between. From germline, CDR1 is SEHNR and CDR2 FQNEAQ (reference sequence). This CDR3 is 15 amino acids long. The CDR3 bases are TGTGCCAGCAGCTTAGTTACCAACCTAATAGACATTCAGTACTTC. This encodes CASSLVTNLIDIQYF.

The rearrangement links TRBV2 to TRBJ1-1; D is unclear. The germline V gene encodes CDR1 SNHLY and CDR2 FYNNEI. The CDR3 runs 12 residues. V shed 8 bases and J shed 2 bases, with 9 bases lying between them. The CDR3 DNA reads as TGTGCCAGCGGCCCTGTAAACACTGAAGCTTTCTTT. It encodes CASGPVNTEAFF.

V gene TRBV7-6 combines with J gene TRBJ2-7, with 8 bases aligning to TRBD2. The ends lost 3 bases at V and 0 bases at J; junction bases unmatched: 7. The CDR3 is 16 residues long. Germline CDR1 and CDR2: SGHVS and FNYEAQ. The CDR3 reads CASSLISGGPSYEQYF. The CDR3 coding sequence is TGTGCCAGCAGCTTGATAAGCGGGGGTCCCTCCTACGAGCAGTACTTC. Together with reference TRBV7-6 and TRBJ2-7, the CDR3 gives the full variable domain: GAGVSQSPRYKVTKRGQDVALRCDPISGHVSLYWYRQALGQGPEFLTYFNYEAQQDKSGLPNDRFSAERPEGSISTLTIQRTEQRDSAMYRCASSLISGGPSYEQYFGPGTRLTVT.

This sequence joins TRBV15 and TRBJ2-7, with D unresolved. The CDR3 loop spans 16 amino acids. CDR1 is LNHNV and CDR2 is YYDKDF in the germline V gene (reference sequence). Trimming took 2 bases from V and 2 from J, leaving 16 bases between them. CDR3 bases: TGTGCCACCAGCAGATCAACGAAGAGAGGTCCCTACGAGCAGTACTTC. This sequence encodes CATSRSTKRGPYEQYF.

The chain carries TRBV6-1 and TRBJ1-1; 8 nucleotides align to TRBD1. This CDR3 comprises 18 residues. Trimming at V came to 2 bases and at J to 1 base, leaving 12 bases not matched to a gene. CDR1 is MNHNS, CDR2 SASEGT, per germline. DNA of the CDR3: TGTGCCAGCAGTGAACTATCTTGGGCAGGGGGCCAGAACACTGAAGCTTTCTTT. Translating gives CASSELSWAGGQNTEAFF.

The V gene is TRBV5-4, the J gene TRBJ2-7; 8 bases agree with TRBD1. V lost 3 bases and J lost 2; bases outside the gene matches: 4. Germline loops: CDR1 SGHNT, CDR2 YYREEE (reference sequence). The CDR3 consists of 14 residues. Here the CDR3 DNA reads TGTGCCAGCAGCTACAGGGGGACCGCCTACGAGCAGTACTTC. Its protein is CASSYRGTAYEQYF.

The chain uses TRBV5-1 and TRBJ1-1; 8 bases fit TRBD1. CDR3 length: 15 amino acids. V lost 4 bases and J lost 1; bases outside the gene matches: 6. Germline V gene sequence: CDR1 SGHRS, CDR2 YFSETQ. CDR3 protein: CASSGGTGANTEAFF. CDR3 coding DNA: TGCGCCAGCAGCGGCGGGACAGGTGCGAACACTGAAGCTTTCTTT.

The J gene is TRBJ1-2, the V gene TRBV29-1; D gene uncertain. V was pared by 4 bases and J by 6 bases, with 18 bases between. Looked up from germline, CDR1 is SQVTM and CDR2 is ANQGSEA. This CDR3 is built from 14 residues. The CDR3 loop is CSVGRAPLEDGYTF. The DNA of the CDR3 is TGCAGCGTTGGGAGGGCCCCTCTGGAGGATGGCTACACCTTC.

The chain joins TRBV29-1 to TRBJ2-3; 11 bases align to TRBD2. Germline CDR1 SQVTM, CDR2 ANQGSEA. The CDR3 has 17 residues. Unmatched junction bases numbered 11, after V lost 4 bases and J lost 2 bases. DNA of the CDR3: TGCAGCGTTGGAGGCCTAGCGGGGGGCGGATTCACAGATACGCAGTATTTT. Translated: CSVGGLAGGGFTDTQYF.

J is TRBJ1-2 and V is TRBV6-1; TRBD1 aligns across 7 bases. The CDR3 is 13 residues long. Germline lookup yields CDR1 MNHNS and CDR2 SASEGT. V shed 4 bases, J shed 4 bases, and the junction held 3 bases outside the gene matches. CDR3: CASSGPGGYGYTF. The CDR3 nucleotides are TGTGCCAGCAGTGGTCCAGGGGGCTATGGCTACACCTTC.